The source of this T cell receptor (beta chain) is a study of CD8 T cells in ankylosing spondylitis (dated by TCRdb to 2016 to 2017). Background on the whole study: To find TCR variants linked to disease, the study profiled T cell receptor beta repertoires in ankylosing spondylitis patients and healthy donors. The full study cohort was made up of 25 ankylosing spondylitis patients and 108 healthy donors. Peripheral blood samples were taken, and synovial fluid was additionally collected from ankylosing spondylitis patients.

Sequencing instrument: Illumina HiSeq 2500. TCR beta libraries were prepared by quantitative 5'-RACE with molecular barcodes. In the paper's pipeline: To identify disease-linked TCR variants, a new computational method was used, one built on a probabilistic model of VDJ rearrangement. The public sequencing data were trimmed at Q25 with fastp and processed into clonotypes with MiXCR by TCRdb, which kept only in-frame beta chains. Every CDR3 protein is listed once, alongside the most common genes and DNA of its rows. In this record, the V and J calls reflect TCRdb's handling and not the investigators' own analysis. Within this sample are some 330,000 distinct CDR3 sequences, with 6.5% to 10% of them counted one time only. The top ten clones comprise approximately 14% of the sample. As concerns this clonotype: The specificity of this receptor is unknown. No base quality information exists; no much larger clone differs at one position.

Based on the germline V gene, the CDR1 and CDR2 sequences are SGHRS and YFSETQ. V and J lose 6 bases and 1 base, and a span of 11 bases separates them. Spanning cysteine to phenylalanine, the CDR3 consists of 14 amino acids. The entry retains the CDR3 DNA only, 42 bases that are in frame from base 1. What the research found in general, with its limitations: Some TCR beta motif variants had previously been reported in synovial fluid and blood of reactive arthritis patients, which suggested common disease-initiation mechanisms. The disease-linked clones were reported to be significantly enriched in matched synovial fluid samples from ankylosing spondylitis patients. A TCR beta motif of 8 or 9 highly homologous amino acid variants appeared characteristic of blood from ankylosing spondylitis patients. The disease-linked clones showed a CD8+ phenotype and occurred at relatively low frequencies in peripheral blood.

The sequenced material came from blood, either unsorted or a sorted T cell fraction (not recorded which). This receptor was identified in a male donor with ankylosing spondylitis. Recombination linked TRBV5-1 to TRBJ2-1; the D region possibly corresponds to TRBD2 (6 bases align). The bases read TGCGCCAGCAACGGCGGGAATTCCTACAATGAGCAGTTCTTC. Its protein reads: CASNGGNSYNEQFF.